This T cell receptor (beta chain) appears in the sequencing data of a study of blood T cell repertoires in COVID-19. The wider study: Donors in the United States, Italy and Spain gave samples during acute or convalescent COVID-19.

This table comes from immunoSEQ multiplex PCR, and its TCRdb copy is limited to in-frame clones, with some not included. Among 150,000 to 200,000 clones listed, around 89% were seen once. The ends were cut back, 3 bases at V and 1 base at J, with 10 bases in the middle. The CDR3 extends over 14 amino acids. CDR1 is KGHSH, CDR2 LQKENI, per germline. The clonotype originates from a human donor in a cohort sampled during active COVID-19. The chain combines TRBV18 with TRBJ2-7, with unresolved D. The sequenced sample consisted of peripheral blood. CDR3 DNA sequence: TGTGCCAGCTCACCGCCGACACAGTCCTACGAGCAGTACTTC. Translation gives CASSPPTQSYEQYF.